This TCR beta chain originates from a study of T cells after yellow fever vaccination. The CDR3 sequence is 15 residues long. Germline V gene sequence: CDR1 DFQATT, CDR2 SNEGSKA (reference sequence). The V end was cut by 0 bases, the J end by 4 bases, with 10 bases between. A 5'RACE template-switching step, the method used to make TCR cDNA, added a universal primer site and UMIs. TCRdb fed the 5' RACE reads into MiXCR, producing one record per CDR3 protein. This repertoire shows 450,000 to 650,000 distinct CDR3 sequences, approximately 13% found once; its top ten account for over 12%. The specimen was PBMCs, collected on the day of the yellow fever booster vaccination. This clonotype originated in a man aged 25-45 years who received the YFV17D yellow fever vaccine. This rearrangement joins TRBV20-1 to TRBJ1-6, with D possibly being TRBD1 (5 bases). CDR3 region: CSARDLRGYNSPLHF. DNA for the CDR3: TGCAGTGCTAGAGATTTGAGGGGATATAATTCACCCCTCCACTTT.